This T cell receptor (beta chain) came from a study of blood T cell repertoires in COVID-19. The overall study: Samples came from the United States, Italy and Spain, spanning acute and convalescent COVID-19. The cDNA or gDNA used as material had been derived from T cells, B-cell-depleted T cells, or PBMCs.

In the authors' workflow: Reference gene primer amplification gave nucleated cell count estimates. The assay was immunoSEQ multiplex PCR, and TCRdb's table has in-frame clones only and misses some. Clonal size and the V and J genes are those of that table, whereas D and trimming came from the DNA. Among about 400,000 clones listed, around 90% were seen once. Germline assignment: CDR1 GTSNPN and CDR2 SVGIG (reference sequence). CDR3 size: 13 residues. Trimming left V 2 bases short and J 4 bases short, with 11 bases between. The TCR comes from a human donor in a cohort sampled during active COVID-19. What was sequenced was peripheral blood. J is TRBJ1-2 and V is TRBV30; tentatively, D is TRBD1 (6 bases). CDR3 residues: CAWSPPRGYGYTF. In nucleotides, the CDR3 is TGTGCCTGGAGTCCACCCAGGGGCTATGGCTACACCTTC.